The rows below give T cell receptor beta chains drawn from one sample of a study of graft-versus-host responses after intestinal transplantation. Here immunoSEQ multiplex PCR was the method, and the copy in TCRdb shows in-frame clones only, minus some. The sample holds tens of thousands of clones, roughly nine tenths seen once. Their target antigens are unknown. The specimen was unstimulated CD8+ T cells sorted from spleen or lymph node cells, collected before intestinal transplant. These receptor sequences come from a human donor who received an intestinal transplant. Both conserved end residues are part of each CDR3. Each record gives: J gene, clone size, CDR3 length, V gene, D gene, CDR3 protein, CDR3 DNA. A D gene is named only where the DNA matches it firmly. The size entry is marked missing in some rows and otherwise reads once, few, many or a size class.

TRBJ1-4 | once | 14 | TRBV7-8 | . | CASSLDRENEKLFF | TGTGCCAGCAGCTTAGACAGGGAAAATGAAAAACTGTTTTTT
TRBJ1-1 | . | 15 | TRBV27 | TRBD1 | CASSLWTGVNTEAFF | TGTGCCAGCAGCCTTTGGACAGGGGTGAACACCGAAGCTTTCTTT
TRBJ1-5 | . | 16 | TRBV18 | TRBD1 | CASSPDREAYDQPQHF | TGTGCCAGCTCGCCCGACAGGGAAGCGTATGATCAGCCCCAGCATTTT
TRBJ2-7 | . | 12 | TRBV27 | . | CASSSTGYEQYF | TGTGCCAGCAGTTCGACAGGCTACGAGCAGTACTTC
TRBJ2-4 | . | 15 | TRBV6-5 | TRBD1 | CASSPPGQGADIQYF | TGTGCCAGCAGCCCTCCGGGACAGGGTGCGGACATTCAGTACTTC
TRBJ2-5 | . | 15 | TRBV6-1 | TRBD1 | CASSPHQGAGETQYF | TGTGCCAGCAGTCCACATCAGGGGGCCGGGGAGACCCAGTACTTC
TRBJ2-1 | . | 16 | TRBV19 | . | CASSIKAWSPLGEQFF | TGTGCCAGTAGTATAAAGGCGTGGTCCCCTCTAGGTGAGCAGTTCTTC
TRBJ2-1 | . | 15 | TRBV13 | TRBD2 | CASSLQGLAYNEQFF | TGTGCCAGCAGCCTACAGGGACTAGCCTACAATGAGCAGTTCTTC
TRBJ1-5 | . | 17 | TRBV19 | TRBD1 | CASSILISGTVDQPQHF | TGTGCCAGTAGTATACTGATCTCCGGGACAGTGGATCAGCCCCAGCATTTT
TRBJ1-2 | . | 16 | TRBV5-4 | TRBD1 | CASSPGTAGPNYGYTF | TGTGCCAGCAGCCCAGGGACAGCGGGCCCTAACTATGGCTACACCTTC
TRBJ1-1 | . | 16 | TRBV9 | TRBD1 | CASSAINRGPNTEAFF | TGTGCCAGCAGCGCCATAAACAGGGGACCGAACACTGAAGCTTTCTTT
TRBJ2-7 | . | 15 | TRBV5-1 | . | CASSLGWGGRYEQYF | TGCGCCAGCAGCTTGGGATGGGGGGGCCGGTACGAGCAGTACTTC
TRBJ2-2 | . | 15 | TRBV5-6 | TRBD2 | CASSLAGGRTGELFF | TGTGCCAGCAGCCTAGCGGGAGGGAGGACCGGGGAGCTGTTTTTT
TRBJ2-1 | . | 13 | TRBV11-1 | . | CASSFAGSNEQFF | TGTGCCAGCAGCTTCGCAGGAAGCAATGAGCAGTTCTTC
TRBJ2-1 | . | 15 | TRBV7-2 | . | CASSLDGSGVGEQFF | TGTGCCAGCAGCTTAGACGGTAGCGGAGTTGGTGAGCAGTTCTTC
TRBJ2-5 | . | 15 | TRBV14 | TRBD2 | CASSRPGLAGETQYF | TGTGCCAGCAGCCGCCCAGGACTAGCGGGGGAGACCCAGTACTTC
TRBJ2-7 | . | 13 | TRBV30 | . | CAWSTGQRPEQYF | TGTGCCTGGTCTACCGGACAGAGGCCCGAGCAGTACTTC
TRBJ1-1 | few | 14 | TRBV4-1 | . | CASSQQGKNTEAFF | TGCGCCAGCAGCCAACAGGGGAAGAACACTGAAGCTTTCTTT
TRBJ2-3 | . | 13 | TRBV28 | . | CASNKESTDTQYF | TGTGCCAGCAATAAGGAGAGCACAGATACGCAGTATTTT
TRBJ2-1 | once | 16 | TRBV7-9 | TRBD2 | CASSLVLAGNYNEQFF | TGTGCCAGCAGCTTAGTGCTAGCGGGAAATTACAATGAGCAGTTCTTC
TRBJ2-3 | . | 17 | TRBV27 | TRBD2 | CASSSYASGSGADTQYF | TGTGCCAGCAGTTCCTACGCTAGCGGGAGTGGTGCAGATACGCAGTATTTT
TRBJ2-3 | . | 15 | TRBV7-3 | TRBD1 | CASSPTGGSTDTQYF | TGTGCCAGCAGCCCGACAGGGGGCAGCACAGATACGCAGTATTTT
TRBJ2-3 | . | 19 | TRBV5-1 | TRBD2 | CASSLREEWTSGVTDTQYF | TGCGCCAGCAGCTTGAGGGAGGAGTGGACTAGCGGGGTCACAGATACGCAGTATTTT
TRBJ2-1 | . | 16 | TRBV28 | . | CASSLFLVQMDNEQFF | TGTGCCAGCAGTTTATTCCTGGTACAGATGGACAATGAGCAGTTCTTC
TRBJ2-3 | . | 13 | TRBV5-1 | . | CASSLDLTDTQYF | TGCGCCAGCAGCTTGGACTTAACAGATACGCAGTATTTT
TRBJ1-5 | . | 14 | TRBV6-5 | TRBD1 | CASRDRGLNQPQHF | TGTGCCAGCAGGGACAGGGGGCTCAATCAGCCCCAGCATTTT
TRBJ2-5 | . | 15 | TRBV19 | . | CASSMVDARGETQYF | TGTGCCAGTAGTATGGTGGACGCGAGGGGGGAGACCCAGTACTTC
TRBJ1-3 | . | 15 | TRBV29-1 | . | CSVVPAADSGNTIYF | TGCAGCGTTGTTCCCGCAGCGGACTCTGGAAACACCATATATTTT
TRBJ2-7 | . | 14 | TRBV7-9 | TRBD2 | CASSLVAGGHEQYF | TGTGCCAGCAGCTTAGTAGCGGGAGGCCACGAGCAGTACTTC
TRBJ1-1 | . | 14 | TRBV4-3 | . | CASSQDLAGTEAFF | TGCGCCAGCAGCCAAGATTTGGCGGGCACTGAAGCTTTCTTT
TRBJ1-2 | . | 15 | TRBV5-6 | . | CASSPAAGWDEGYTF | TGTGCCAGCAGCCCGGCGGCGGGATGGGATGAAGGCTACACCTTC
TRBJ2-3 | . | 15 | TRBV5-8 | TRBD2 | CASTGDYNFADTQYF | TGTGCCAGCACCGGGGACTATAATTTTGCAGATACGCAGTATTTT
TRBJ2-1 | . | 16 | TRBV5-1 | TRBD2 | CASSLLGLGSYNEQFF | TGCGCCAGCAGCTTGCTGGGACTAGGCTCCTACAATGAGCAGTTCTTC
TRBJ2-1 | . | 15 | TRBV4-3 | TRBD2 | CASSQDAGGYNEQFF | TGCGCCAGCAGCCAAGACGCGGGGGGGTACAATGAGCAGTTCTTC
TRBJ1-2 | . | 14 | TRBV19 | . | CASSPSRPVNGYTF | TGTGCCAGTAGTCCCTCCCGCCCAGTGAATGGCTACACCTTC
TRBJ1-1 | . | 16 | TRBV5-6 | TRBD1 | CASSQEDRVQNTEAFF | TGTGCCAGCAGCCAGGAAGACAGGGTTCAGAACACTGAAGCTTTCTTT
TRBJ1-3 | . | 15 | TRBV6-1 | . | CASSEHHSSGNTIYF | TGTGCCAGCAGTGAACACCATAGCTCTGGAAACACCATATATTTT
TRBJ2-2 | . | 15 | TRBV7-9 | . | CASSLGEQGGGELFF | TGTGCCAGCAGCTTAGGGGAACAGGGCGGCGGGGAGCTGTTTTTT
TRBJ2-7 | . | 15 | TRBV28 | TRBD2 | CASSFPGGSIYEQYF | TGTGCCAGCAGTTTCCCGGGGGGTAGTATCTACGAGCAGTACTTC
TRBJ2-5 | . | 15 | TRBV11-2 | . | CASSILLSAQETQYF | TGTGCCAGCAGCATCCTGCTTAGCGCCCAAGAGACCCAGTACTTC
TRBJ1-5 | . | 12 | TRBV19 | . | CASSIGAQPQHF | TGTGCCAGTAGTATAGGGGCTCAGCCCCAGCATTTT
TRBJ2-7 | . | 13 | TRBV27 | . | CASSLGASYEQYF | TGTGCCAGCAGTTTGGGCGCCTCCTACGAGCAGTACTTC
TRBJ2-1 | . | 17 | TRBV4-1 | . | CASSQDRGGGPYNEQFF | TGCGCCAGCAGCCAAGATCGTGGGGGGGGGCCCTACAATGAGCAGTTCTTC
TRBJ1-2 | . | 16 | TRBV4-3 | . | CASSQDPQGVNYGYTF | TGCGCCAGCAGCCAAGATCCCCAGGGTGTCAACTATGGCTACACCTTC
TRBJ1-5 | . | 16 | TRBV4-3 | . | CASSQDFPGEGQPQHF | TGCGCCAGCAGCCAAGATTTCCCTGGGGAGGGACAGCCCCAGCATTTT
TRBJ1-6 | . | 14 | TRBV2 | . | CASSPREGLRPLHF | TGTGCCAGCAGTCCCAGGGAGGGCTTAAGGCCCCTCCACTTT
TRBJ2-5 | . | 15 | TRBV4-1 | TRBD2 | CASSRTGTTQETQYF | TGCGCCAGCAGCCGAACCGGGACTACCCAAGAGACCCAGTACTTC
TRBJ1-2 | . | 19 | TRBV7-7 | TRBD1 | CASSPGKRDRGWGNYGYTF | TGTGCCAGCAGCCCAGGGAAACGGGACAGGGGGTGGGGTAACTATGGCTACACCTTC
TRBJ1-1 | . | 15 | TRBV7-6 | . | CASSLGVSMNTEAFF | TGTGCCAGCAGTTTAGGCGTCTCCATGAACACTGAAGCTTTCTTT
TRBJ2-7 | few | 15 | TRBV4-1 | TRBD2 | CASSPRASGSYEQYF | TGCGCCAGCAGCCCCCGGGCTAGCGGGAGTTACGAGCAGTACTTC
TRBJ2-3 | . | 15 | TRBV5-1 | TRBD1 | CASSLRTGGSDTQYF | TGCGCCAGCAGCTTGCGGACAGGGGGTTCGGATACGCAGTATTTT